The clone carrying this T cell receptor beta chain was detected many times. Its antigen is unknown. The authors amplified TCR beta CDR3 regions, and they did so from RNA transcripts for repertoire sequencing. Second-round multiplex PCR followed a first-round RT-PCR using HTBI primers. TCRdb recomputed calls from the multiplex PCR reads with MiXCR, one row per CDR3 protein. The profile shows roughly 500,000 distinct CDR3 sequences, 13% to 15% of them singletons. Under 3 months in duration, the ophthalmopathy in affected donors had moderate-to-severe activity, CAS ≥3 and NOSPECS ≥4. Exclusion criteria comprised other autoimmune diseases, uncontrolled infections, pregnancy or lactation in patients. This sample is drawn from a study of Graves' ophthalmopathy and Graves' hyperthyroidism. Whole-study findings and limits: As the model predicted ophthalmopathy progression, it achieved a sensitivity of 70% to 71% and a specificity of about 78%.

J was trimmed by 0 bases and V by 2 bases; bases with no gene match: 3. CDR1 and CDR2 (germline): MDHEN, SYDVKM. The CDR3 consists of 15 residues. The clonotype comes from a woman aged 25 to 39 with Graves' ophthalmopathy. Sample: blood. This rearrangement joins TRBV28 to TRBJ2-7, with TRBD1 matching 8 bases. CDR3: CASSLPGQASYEQYF. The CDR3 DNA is TGTGCCAGCAGTTTACCGGGACAGGCCTCCTACGAGCAGTACTTC.